The clone carrying this T cell receptor beta chain came up a few times. A sample-barcoded 5' primer and a J-beta primer mix were used in a second PCR of about 7 to 11 cycles. Via MiXCR, TCRdb re-called the 5' RACE reads, giving one row per CDR3 protein. The table lists roughly 560,000 distinct CDR3 sequences, about 24% of them singletons. The sample is drawn from a study of blood T cells in healthy people across ages. Trimming removed 0 bases at V and 3 bases at J, with 18 bases between. The CDR3 is 19 amino acids. CDR1 is LGHNA and CDR2 is YNFKEQ in the germline V gene. These same data were also listed under a study on T cells of mothers and their children.

Sequenced input: blood. The chain couples TRBV4-2 to TRBJ2-6, with D uncertain. The TCR sequence derives from a boy younger than 18 in good health. The CDR3: CASSQDPHSAPGGANVLTF. CDR3 nucleotides: TGTGCCAGCAGCCAAGACCCCCATTCGGCACCGGGTGGGGCCAACGTCCTGACTTTC.